Listed below are T cell receptor beta chains from one sample, sequenced in a study of radiotherapy plus CTLA-4 blockade in lung cancer. Assay: immunoSEQ multiplex PCR; the TCRdb copy retains only in-frame clones and omits some. The table records approximately 67,000 clones, approximately 82% of them present only once. The sample was peripheral blood, taken from a patient treated with radiotherapy plus ipilimumab. These receptors came from a human donor with non-small cell lung cancer who had a partial response to radiotherapy plus ipilimumab. Each CDR3 is given with its conserved first and last residue. D genes are given only for firm matches. Some rows mark clone size as missing; the rest say once, few, many or name a class of expanded clone.

J | size | D | V | DNA | CDR3
TRBJ2-3 | NA | NA | TRBV9 | TGTGCCAGCAGCGAATTGGGCCACCGCACAGATACGCAGTATTTT | CASSELGHRTDTQYF
TRBJ1-4 | NA | NA | TRBV6-1 | TGTGCCAGCAGTGAACGGGGTGAAAAACTGTTTTTT | CASSERGEKLFF
TRBJ2-7 | NA | NA | TRBV7-2 | TGTGCCAGCACCCCGGGCGGAGCGGGCGGCCTCTACGAGCAGTACTTC | CASTPGGAGGLYEQYF
TRBJ1-1 | NA | NA | TRBV28 | TGTGCCAGCATCAACTCAGGGTACCGGTTGACTGAAGCTTTCTTT | CASINSGYRLTEAFF
TRBJ2-3 | few | NA | TRBV6-5 | TGTGCCAGCATTTCTAGAGAGGCAGATACGCAGTATTTT | CASISREADTQYF
TRBJ2-1 | NA | TRBD1 | TRBV7-9 | TGTGCCAGCCATCTGAGACAGGGTTCTAATGAGCAGTTCTTC | CASHLRQGSNEQFF
TRBJ1-1 | NA | NA | TRBV2 | TGTGCCAGCGCCGATCCCAGGGTGGGCACTGAAGCTTTCTTT | CASADPRVGTEAFF
TRBJ1-2 | NA | TRBD1 | TRBV28 | TGTGCCAGCAGCACTCCGGGACAGGGTGTTGGTGGCTACACCTTC | CASSTPGQGVGGYTF
TRBJ1-4 | NA | NA | TRBV2 | TGTGCCAGCAGCGCGGGCCTTGCCATTAATGAAAAACTGTTTTTT | CASSAGLAINEKLFF
TRBJ2-7 | NA | TRBD1 | TRBV29-1 | TGCAGCGTAGCCGGGACAGGGGGCTTCGCCGACGAGCAGTACTTC | CSVAGTGGFADEQYF
TRBJ2-2 | NA | NA | TRBV5-6 | TGTGCCAGCAGCGCCCGGGGGACGGCCACCCCCGGGGAGCTGTTTTTT | CASSARGTATPGELFF
TRBJ2-2 | NA | TRBD1 | TRBV5-4 | TGTGCCAGCAGCGCCCAGGGGGCTAGCACCGGGGAGCTGTTTTTT | CASSAQGASTGELFF
TRBJ2-7 | NA | NA | TRBV19 | TGTGCCAGTAGTATAGGTCGGGATCGCGAGCAGTACTTC | CASSIGRDREQYF
TRBJ2-5 | NA | TRBD2 | TRBV28 | TGTGCCAGCAGTTCGGCGGGAGGGCCCTCGCGGGAGCAGTACTTC | CASSSAGGPSREQYF
TRBJ2-2 | few | NA | TRBV1 | TGCACCAGCAGCCAAGAGAGGCTAGCCGGGGAGCTGTTTTTT | CTSSQERLAGELFF
TRBJ2-1 | NA | NA | TRBV4-2 | TGTGCCAGCAGCCAAGTCGGGTTGCAGGGTCCCGATGAGCAGTTCTTC | CASSQVGLQGPDEQFF
TRBJ2-7 | few | TRBD1 | TRBV5-1 | TGCGCCAGCAGCCCGGGACAGGGAGGCGTCGAGCAGTACTTC | CASSPGQGGVEQYF
TRBJ2-7 | NA | TRBD2 | TRBV18 | TGTGCCAGCTCCCCACTAGCGGGATTAAACGAGCAGTACTTC | CASSPLAGLNEQYF
TRBJ1-5 | NA | TRBD1 | TRBV6-5 | TGTGCCAGCAGTCGGACAGGGGTTAGCAATCAGCCCCAGCATTTT | CASSRTGVSNQPQHF
TRBJ2-1 | NA | TRBD2 | TRBV6-5 | TGTGCCAGCAGTTACGGACTAGCGGGATTGGATGAGCAGTTCTTC | CASSYGLAGLDEQFF
TRBJ2-7 | NA | NA | TRBV19 | TGTGCCAGTAGTATTTCAGTTACCTACGAGCAGTACTTC | CASSISVTYEQYF
TRBJ2-7 | NA | NA | TRBV7-6 | TGTGCCAGCAGCTCCAGGGTGTCCTACGAGCAGTACTTC | CASSSRVSYEQYF
TRBJ1-2 | NA | TRBD1 | TRBV27 | TGTGCCAGCAAACCCCGGGACAGTTACTATGGCTACACCTTC | CASKPRDSYYGYTF
TRBJ1-2 | NA | NA | TRBV30 | TGTGCCTGGAGTGTACGGGGCAGGGGTAACTATGGCTACACCTTC | CAWSVRGRGNYGYTF
TRBJ1-5 | NA | NA | TRBV2 | TGTGCCAGCAGTAAACAGGGTTTCAATCAGCCCCAGCATTTT | CASSKQGFNQPQHF
TRBJ1-1 | NA | NA | TRBV5-1 | TGCGCCAGCAGCCCTACGGGCACTGAAGCTTTCTTT | CASSPTGTEAFF
TRBJ2-4 | NA | NA | TRBV28 | TGTGCCAGCAGGGGGAACAGGAGAATAGCCAAAAACATTCAGTACTTC | CASRGNRRIAKNIQYF
TRBJ2-5 | NA | TRBD1 | TRBV7-2 | TGTGCCAGCAGCTTACAACAGGGGCCCCAAGAGACCCAGTACTTC | CASSLQQGPQETQYF
TRBJ2-1 | NA | NA | TRBV7-2 | TGTGCCAGCAGCTTGCGGGGAGTGACTTTCGATGAGCAGTTCTTC | CASSLRGVTFDEQFF
TRBJ1-1 | NA | NA | TRBV7-2 | TGTGCCAGCAGCTTAGTCCGGGCAGGGGCTTTCTTT | CASSLVRAGAFF
TRBJ1-2 | NA | NA | TRBV10-3 | TGTGCCATCAGTGAGTCAGGGACTGGCGGCTACACCTTC | CAISESGTGGYTF
TRBJ2-6 | NA | NA | TRBV5-1 | TGCGCCAGCAGCTCGATCCAAGCGGGGGCCAACGTCCTGACTTTC | CASSSIQAGANVLTF
TRBJ2-1 | once | TRBD1 | TRBV10-1 | TGCGCCACACAGGACAGGGGAGTCAATGAGCAGTTCTTC | CATQDRGVNEQFF
TRBJ2-2 | NA | NA | TRBV5-1 | TGCGCCAGCAGTTGGGGCAGTCACACCGGGGAGCTGTTTTTT | CASSWGSHTGELFF
TRBJ2-1 | NA | NA | TRBV29-1 | TGCAGCGTTTCGGAGCGGGAGCAGTTCTTC | CSVSEREQFF
TRBJ2-1 | NA | NA | TRBV9 | TGTGCCAGCAGTGCAATCGCTGCAGACAATGAGCAGTTCTTC | CASSAIAADNEQFF
TRBJ1-1 | NA | NA | TRBV18 | TGTGCCAGCTCACCTGGCCAGAACACTGAAGCTTTCTTT | CASSPGQNTEAFF
TRBJ2-7 | few | NA | TRBV6-5 | TGTGCCAGCAGGGATACAGGGAAGGTGCAGTACTTC | CASRDTGKVQYF
TRBJ2-7 | NA | NA | TRBV7-8 | TGTGCCAGCAGCGTCTCGACTAGGTCCTACGAGCAGTACTTC | CASSVSTRSYEQYF
TRBJ1-1 | NA | NA | TRBV6-4 | TGTGCCAGCAGTGACTGGCCACCGAACACTGAAGCTTTCTTT | CASSDWPPNTEAFF
TRBJ1-1 | NA | TRBD1 | TRBV5-1 | TGCGCCAGCAGCCTCGACAGGGGGCGAGGGACTGAAGCTTTCTTT | CASSLDRGRGTEAFF
TRBJ1-2 | NA | NA | TRBV19 | TGTGCCAGTAGTACCCGACAGGCGGGGGATGGCTACACCTTC | CASSTRQAGDGYTF
TRBJ2-1 | NA | NA | TRBV5-1 | TGCGCCAGCAGCACGGTCCACCTGGGAGGCGATGAGCAGTTCTTC | CASSTVHLGGDEQFF
TRBJ2-2 | NA | NA | TRBV5-1 | TGCGCCAGCAGTACATTAAACACCGGGGAGCTGTTTTTT | CASSTLNTGELFF
TRBJ2-1 | NA | TRBD2 | TRBV5-4 | TGTGCCAGCAGCTTGGGGATAGCGGGAGGTCAAAATGAGCAGTTCTTC | CASSLGIAGGQNEQFF
TRBJ1-2 | NA | TRBD1 | TRBV19 | TGTGCCAGTAGCCTAACAGGGGGCCCAGGCGGTGGCTACACCTTC | CASSLTGGPGGGYTF
TRBJ1-2 | NA | NA | TRBV7-2 | TGTGCCAGCAGCTCAGGACAGATTTATGGCTACACCTTC | CASSSGQIYGYTF